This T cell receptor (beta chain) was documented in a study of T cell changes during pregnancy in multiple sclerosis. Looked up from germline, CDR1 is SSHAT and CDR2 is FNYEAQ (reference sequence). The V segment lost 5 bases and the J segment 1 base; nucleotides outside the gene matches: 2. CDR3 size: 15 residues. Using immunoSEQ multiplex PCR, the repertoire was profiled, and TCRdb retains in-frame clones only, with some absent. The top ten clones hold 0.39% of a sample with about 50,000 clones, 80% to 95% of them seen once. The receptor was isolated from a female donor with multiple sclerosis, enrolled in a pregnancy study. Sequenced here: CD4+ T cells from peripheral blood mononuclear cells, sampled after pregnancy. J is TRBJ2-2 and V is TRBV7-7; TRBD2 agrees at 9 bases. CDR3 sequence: CASSISGRNTGELFF. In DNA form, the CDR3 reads TGTGCCAGCAGCATTAGCGGGAGGAACACCGGGGAGCTGTTTTTT.